This T cell receptor beta chain was profiled in a study of T cell clusters in autoimmune cytopenias. Turning to the study itself: A median of around 50,000 TRB reads per sample yielded a median approximately 2,400 distinct clonotypes.

Some 39,000 genome equivalents of blood DNA were amplified for TRB. Frequency places this clonotype as large. Its antigen is undetermined. One tube held mixed TRB-A and TRB-B primer pools for touch-down PCR. TCRdb re-called the multiplex PCR reads; every CDR3 protein appears as one record, without DNA. The sample shows some 8,400 distinct CDR3 sequences, and 20% to 25% sits with its ten largest clones. Whole-study findings and limits: Healthy donors had approximately 2.9-fold more exclusive TRB clusters than active autoimmune hepatitis patients. Functional roles of the in silico T cell clusters still await experimental validation.

The V gene's germline CDR1 is DFQATT and CDR2 SNEGSKA (reference sequence). The CDR3 covers 14 residues. The specimen was peripheral blood. The TCR comes from a human donor with an autoimmune cytopenia or autoimmune hepatitis (not recorded which). This chain connects TRBV20-1 to TRBJ2-1; TCRdb names TRBD1, which stays unverified in the absence of DNA. This chain's CDR3 is CSARTGADNNEQFF.